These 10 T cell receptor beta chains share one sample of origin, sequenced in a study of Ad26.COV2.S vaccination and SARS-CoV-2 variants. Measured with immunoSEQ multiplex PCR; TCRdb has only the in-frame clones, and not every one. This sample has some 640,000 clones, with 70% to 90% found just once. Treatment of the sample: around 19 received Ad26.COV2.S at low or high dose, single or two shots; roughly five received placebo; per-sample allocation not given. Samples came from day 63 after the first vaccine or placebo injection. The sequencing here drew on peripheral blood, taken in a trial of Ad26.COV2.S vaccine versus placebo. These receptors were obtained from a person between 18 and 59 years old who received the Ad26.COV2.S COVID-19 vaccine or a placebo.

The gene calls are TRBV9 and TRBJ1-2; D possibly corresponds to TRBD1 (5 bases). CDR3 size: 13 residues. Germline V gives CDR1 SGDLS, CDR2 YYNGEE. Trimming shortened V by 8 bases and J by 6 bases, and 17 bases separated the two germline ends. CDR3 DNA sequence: TGTGCCAGAGCCCCCTCCCAGGGAGATGGCTACACCTTC. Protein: CARAPSQGDGYTF.

For the CDR3, the DNA is TGTGCCAGCAGTCCCTACAGGGGCCAGGCGAATCAGCCCCAGCATTTT. Its translation: CASSPYRGQANQPQHF. V gene TRBV6-2 or TRBV6-3 combines with J gene TRBJ1-5; the match to TRBD1 covers 7 bases. CDR1 MNHEY and CDR2 SVGEGT come from the germline V gene. The CDR3 spans 16 residues. J gave up 4 bases and V 5 bases, and 11 bases lay outside the gene matches.

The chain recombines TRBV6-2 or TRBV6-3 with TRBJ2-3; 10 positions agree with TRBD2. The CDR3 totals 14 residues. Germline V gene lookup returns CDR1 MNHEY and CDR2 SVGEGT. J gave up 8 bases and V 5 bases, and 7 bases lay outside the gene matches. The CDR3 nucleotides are TGTGCCAGCAGTATTAGCGGGGGGTCTGCTACGCAGTATTTT. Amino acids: CASSISGGSATQYF.

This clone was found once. The CDR3 region is CASSLRVAPDTQYF. The CDR3 DNA follows: TGTGCCAGCAGCTTGAGGGTAGCCCCAGATACGCAGTATTTT. The chain joins TRBV7-2 to TRBJ2-3; weak D call: TRBD2 (5 bases). The germline CDR1 and CDR2 sequences are SGHTA and FQGNSA. This CDR3 is 14 amino acids long. V was trimmed by 3 bases and J by 4 bases, leaving 11 bases between them.

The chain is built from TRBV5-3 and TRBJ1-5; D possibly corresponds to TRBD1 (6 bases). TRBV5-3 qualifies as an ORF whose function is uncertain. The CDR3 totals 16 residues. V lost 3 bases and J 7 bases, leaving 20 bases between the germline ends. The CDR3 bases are TGTGCCAGAAGCTGCGGGATACAGGGAATATGCCAGCCCCAGCATTTT. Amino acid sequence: CARSCGIQGICQPQHF.

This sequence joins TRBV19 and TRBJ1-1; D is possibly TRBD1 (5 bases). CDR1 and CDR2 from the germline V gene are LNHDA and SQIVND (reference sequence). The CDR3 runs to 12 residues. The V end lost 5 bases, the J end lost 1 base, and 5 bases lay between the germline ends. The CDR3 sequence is CASSGANTEAFF. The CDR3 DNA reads TGTGCCAGTAGTGGGGCGAACACTGAAGCTTTCTTT.

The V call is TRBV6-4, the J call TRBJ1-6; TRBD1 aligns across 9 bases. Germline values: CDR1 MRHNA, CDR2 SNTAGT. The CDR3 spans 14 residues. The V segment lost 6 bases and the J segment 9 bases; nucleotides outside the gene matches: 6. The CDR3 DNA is TGTGCCAGCAGGCCGGGGACAGGGTTTTCACCCCTCCACTTT. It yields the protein CASRPGTGFSPLHF.

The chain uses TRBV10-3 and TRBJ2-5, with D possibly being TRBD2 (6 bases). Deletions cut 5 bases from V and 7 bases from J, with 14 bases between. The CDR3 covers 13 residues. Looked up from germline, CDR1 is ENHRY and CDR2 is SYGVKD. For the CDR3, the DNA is TGTGCCATCAGTACGGATGAAGCGGGGACCCAGTACTTC. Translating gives CAISTDEAGTQYF.

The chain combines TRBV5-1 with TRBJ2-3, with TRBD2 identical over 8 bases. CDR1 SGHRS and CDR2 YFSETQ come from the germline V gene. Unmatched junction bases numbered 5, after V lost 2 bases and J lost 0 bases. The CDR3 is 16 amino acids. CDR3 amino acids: CASSLGLAQSTDTQYF. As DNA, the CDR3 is TGCGCCAGCAGCTTAGGACTAGCCCAAAGCACAGATACGCAGTATTTT.

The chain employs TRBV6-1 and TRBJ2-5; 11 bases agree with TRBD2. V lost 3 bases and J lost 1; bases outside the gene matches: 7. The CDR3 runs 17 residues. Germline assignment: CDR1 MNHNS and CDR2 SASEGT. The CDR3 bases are TGTGCCAGCAGTGATCCCCCAGGGACTAGCGGCCAAGAGACCCAGTACTTC. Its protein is CASSDPPGTSGQETQYF.